This T cell receptor (beta chain) is drawn from a study of blood T cell repertoires in COVID-19. About the study: Sites across the United States, Italy and Spain contributed samples from acute and convalescent COVID-19. From T cells, B-cell-depleted T cells, or PBMCs came the material, which was cDNA or gDNA.

In the original processing: For nucleated cells, counts were estimated from reference gene primer amplification. The table came from immunoSEQ multiplex PCR; TCRdb's copy has only in-frame clones and leaves some out. The DNA gave D and trimming, while V, J and clone size come from that table. There are approximately 100,000 clones in the sample; roughly 92% occur only once, and under 7.5% lies in the top ten. In germline, CDR1 is MGHRA, CDR2 YSYEKL. The CDR3 contains 16 residues. Trimming left V 1 base short and J 0 bases short, with 12 bases between. The clonotype comes from a man between 70 and 80 years old with acute or convalescent COVID-19. Sequences were obtained from peripheral blood. The genes are TRBV4-1 and TRBJ1-1, with D perhaps matching TRBD1 (6 bases). CDR3 in DNA: TGCGCCAGCAGCCAAGTCACAGGGCAAATGAACACTGAAGCTTTCTTT. Encoded protein: CASSQVTGQMNTEAFF.